What follows are 30 T cell receptor beta chains derived from one specimen sequenced in a study of response to subunit inactivated influenza vaccine. TCRdb re-analysed the RT-PCR reads in MiXCR, keeping a single row per CDR3 protein. Here the sample spans about 540,000 distinct CDR3 sequences, roughly 25% being singletons. These records were also assigned to another study, of T cells expressing NK-cell markers. In that study: The authors generated TCR beta cDNA through 5'RACE template switching with UMIs.

Sequenced here: CD4+ T cells sorted from PBMCs, sampled roughly 12 days after vaccination. Source of these receptors: a man aged 45-65 years who received an inactivated influenza vaccine.

V usage is TRBV6-1 and J usage is TRBJ2-5; a possible D gene is TRBD1 (5 bases). CDR3 length equals 13 residues. Trimming shortened V by 6 bases and J by 5 bases, and 13 bases separated the two germline ends. CDR1 and CDR2 from the germline V gene are MNHNS and SASEGT. The CDR3 protein is CASRGSGRETQYF. The DNA for the CDR3 is TGTGCCAGCAGGGGATCAGGGCGGGAGACCCAGTACTTC.

The chain combines TRBV29-1 with TRBJ1-3; D possibly corresponds to TRBD1 (5 bases). Germline V gives CDR1 SQVTM, CDR2 ANQGSEA. This CDR3 is 14 amino acids long. V shed 7 bases and J shed 2 bases, with 15 bases lying between them. The DNA for the CDR3 is TGCAGCGCCCTAAGCTCCAGGGCTGGAAACACCATATATTTT. As protein: CSALSSRAGNTIYF. The variable domain in full, completed from reference TRBV29-1 and TRBJ1-3, reads SAVISQKPSRDICQRGTSLTIQCQVDSQVTMMFWYRQQPGQSLTLIATANQGSEATYESGFVIDKFPISRPNLTFSTLTVSNMSPEDSSIYLCSALSSRAGNTIYFGEGSWLTVV.

This clonotype turned up a few times. V gene TRBV4-2 combines with J gene TRBJ2-1, with unresolved D. V was cut by 4 bases and J by 5 bases, with 18 bases left in between. This CDR3 comprises 16 residues. CDR1 is LGHNA and CDR2 is YNFKEQ in the germline V gene. The CDR3 sequence: CASSPSFASPHNEQFF. CDR3 DNA sequence: TGTGCCAGCAGCCCGTCTTTCGCGTCACCTCACAATGAGCAGTTCTTC.

The chain carries TRBV5-1 and TRBJ2-3; the match to TRBD2 covers 8 bases. The CDR3 consists of 15 residues. V was clipped by 5 bases and J by 5 bases; unmatched bases: 10. CDR1 is SGHRS, CDR2 YFSETQ, per germline. CDR3 residues: CASSSDGGAGDTQYF. Written as DNA, the CDR3 is TGCGCCAGCAGTTCAGACGGGGGGGCCGGAGATACGCAGTATTTT.

This clonotype was seen a handful of times. This rearrangement joins TRBV6-2 or TRBV6-3 to TRBJ2-1, with D uncertain. The V gene lost 7 bases and the J gene lost 7 bases, with 8 bases spanning the gap. Germline V gives CDR1 MNHEY, CDR2 SVGEGT. This CDR3 contains 11 residues. The CDR3 sequence is CASTSLNEQFF. The CDR3 DNA follows: TGTGCCAGCACGTCGTTGAATGAGCAGTTCTTC.

In this sample, this clonotype turned up a few times. This chain joins TRBV2 and TRBJ2-3; 8 bases map to TRBD1. Per the germline V gene, CDR1 is SNHLY and CDR2 is FYNNEI. The CDR3 totals 17 residues. Trimming took 3 bases from V and 0 from J; bases not matched to a gene: 8. CDR3 sequence reads: CASSEVAGGDSTDTQYF. In DNA form, the CDR3 reads TGTGCCAGCAGTGAGGTTGCAGGGGGCGATAGCACAGATACGCAGTATTTT.

The chain joins TRBV5-1 to TRBJ2-3, with TRBD2 matching over 10 bases. The junction had 2 bases not matched to a gene; V was cut back by 2 bases and J by 2 bases. CDR3 size: 15 residues. The germline V gene has CDR1 SGHRS and CDR2 YFSETQ. CDR3 DNA sequence: TGCGCCAGCAGCTTTAGCGGGGGGTACACAGATACGCAGTATTTT. It codes for CASSFSGGYTDTQYF.

The J gene is TRBJ1-5, the V gene TRBV7-9, with no clear D. Germline values: CDR1 SEHNR, CDR2 FQNEAQ (reference sequence). CDR3 length: 9 amino acids. The CDR3 nucleotides are TGTAACTGGGGTCAGCCCCAGCATTTT. Encoded protein: CNWGQPQHF. The complete variable domain, with remaining parts taken from reference TRBV7-9 and TRBJ1-5, reads DTGVSQNPRHKITKRGQNVTFRCDPISEHNRLYWYRQTLGQGPEFLTYFQNEAQLEKSRLLSDRFSAERPKGSFSTLEIQRTEQGDSAMYLCNWGQPQHFGDGTRLSIL.

Only a few counts were recorded for this clonotype. The chain couples TRBV2 to TRBJ1-2; possibly TRBD1 for D (5 bases). The CDR3 is 14 residues long. Germline V lookup: CDR1 SNHLY, CDR2 FYNNEI. The V end was cut by 3 bases, the J end by 4 bases, with 12 bases between. The CDR3 bases are TGTGCCAGCAGTGAGCAGGGAGGGATCTATGGCTACACCTTC. Residues: CASSEQGGIYGYTF.

This clonotype was seen only a few times. The V and J genes are TRBV29-1 and TRBJ1-5, with no clear D. Trimming shortened V by 5 bases and J by 2 bases, and 4 bases separated the two germline ends. Germline V gives CDR1 SQVTM, CDR2 ANQGSEA. The CDR3 is 11 residues long. CDR3 DNA sequence: TGCAGCGTTTTCCGCAATCAGCCCCAGCATTTT. Translated: CSVFRNQPQHF.

The genes are TRBV27 and TRBJ2-7, with D possibly called TRBD1 or TRBD2 (7 bases each). The CDR3 spans 14 residues. CDR1 MNHEY and CDR2 SMNVEV come from the germline V gene (reference sequence). V lost 7 bases and J lost 6, with 19 bases in between. The CDR3 nucleotides read TGTGCCAGCACCAGAACAGGGGCTAGCGGCGAGCAGTACTTC. Residues: CASTRTGASGEQYF.

Many counts were recorded for this clonotype. The chain couples TRBV7-7 to TRBJ2-1; 9 bases align to TRBD1. The germline gives CDR1 SSHAT, CDR2 FNYEAQ (reference sequence). This CDR3 comprises 16 residues. The J segment lost 4 bases and the V segment lost 1 base, leaving 5 bases of the junction unmatched. Written as DNA, the CDR3 is TGTGCCAGCAGCTTAGGGGGGGGGACAGGGTACAATGAGCAGTTCTTC. It specifies CASSLGGGTGYNEQFF.

This clonotype has ten or more counts. The junction and the germline gene differ at one end; a read error may be behind it. The chain employs TRBV18 and TRBJ2-7; 8 bases are shared with TRBD2. Germline V CDR1 and CDR2: KGHSH, LQKENI. This CDR3 contains 15 residues. CDR3 DNA sequence: TGTGCCAGCTCCCCACCGGGACTAGGAGCCTACGAGCAGTACTTC. Its protein product is CASSPPGLGAYEQYF. Based on the CDR3 plus reference TRBV18 and TRBJ2-7, the full variable domain is NAGVMQNPRHLVRRRGQEARLRCSPMKGHSHVYWYRQLPEEGLKFMVYLQKENIIDESGMPKERFSAEFPKEGPSILRIQQVVRGDSAAYFCASSPPGLGAYEQYFGPGTRLTVT.

The chain links TRBV20-1 to TRBJ2-5; D possibly corresponds to TRBD2 (7 bases). The V and J ends lost 0 bases and 3 bases respectively, with 20 bases between them. Germline V gene sequence: CDR1 DFQATT, CDR2 SNEGSKA (reference sequence). This CDR3 region has 17 residues. DNA for the CDR3: TGCAGTGCTAGAGATTCGCGGCGGGGGCCTTTGGAAGAGACCCAGTACTTC. Protein product: CSARDSRRGPLEETQYF.

The chain's CDR3 is CSVETTGGWRSGYTF. The CDR3 bases are TGCAGCGTTGAAACGACAGGGGGGTGGAGAAGTGGCTACACCTTC. This chain joins TRBV29-1 and TRBJ1-2; 9 bases match TRBD1. The V gene's germline CDR1 is SQVTM and CDR2 ANQGSEA. Trimming removed 2 bases from V and 7 bases from J; junction bases left unmatched: 11. This CDR3 region has 15 residues. Full variable domain (rest looked up from reference TRBV29-1 and TRBJ1-2): SAVISQKPSRDICQRGTSLTIQCQVDSQVTMMFWYRQQPGQSLTLIATANQGSEATYESGFVIDKFPISRPNLTFSTLTVSNMSPEDSSIYLCSVETTGGWRSGYTFGSGTRLTVV.

This clonotype was counted between two and nine times. CDR3 loop: CASSFPLTGAVGYTF. The CDR3 DNA reads TGTGCCAGCAGCTTCCCACTCACGGGGGCGGTTGGCTACACCTTC. V and J are TRBV7-9 and TRBJ1-2; possibly TRBD1 for D (6 bases). The CDR3 spans 15 residues. Germline lookup yields CDR1 SEHNR and CDR2 FQNEAQ (reference sequence). The V end was cut by 3 bases, the J end by 7 bases, with 18 bases between. The full variable domain, its missing parts supplied by reference TRBV7-9 and TRBJ1-2, is DTGVSQNPRHKITKRGQNVTFRCDPISEHNRLYWYRQTLGQGPEFLTYFQNEAQLEKSRLLSDRFSAERPKGSFSTLEIQRTEQGDSAMYLCASSFPLTGAVGYTFGSGTRLTVV.

With respect to this clonotype: The junction does not match germline at one end; this may be a read error. The chain recombines TRBV5-1 with TRBJ2-1; TRBD2 matches 12 bases. There are 18 residues in the CDR3. The germline CDR1 and CDR2 sequences are SGHRS and YFSETQ. The CDR3 region is CVSSLSASGGADINEQFF. CDR3 nucleotides: TGCGTCAGCAGCTTGTCGGCTAGCGGGGGGGCCGATATCAATGAGCAGTTCTTC.

The gene calls are TRBV7-3 and TRBJ1-1; D gene ambiguous. CDR3 length: 13 residues. Germline CDR1 reads SGHTA; CDR2 reads FQGTGA. Trimming cost V 2 bases and J 5 bases, with 9 bases left between them. The CDR3 bases are TGTGCCAGCAGCTTATACGCTTTTACTGAAGCTTTCTTT. Translating it yields CASSLYAFTEAFF.

This chain uses TRBV20-1 with TRBJ1-2; D not resolved. The V end was cut by 0 bases, the J end by 4 bases, with 9 bases between. This CDR3 comprises 13 residues. CDR1 DFQATT and CDR2 SNEGSKA come from the germline V gene (reference sequence). CDR3 nucleotides: TGCAGTGCTAGAGAAGAGGGTGGCTATGGCTACACCTTC. Amino acid sequence: CSAREEGGYGYTF.

This clonotype was detected ten times or more. The chain recombines TRBV5-1 with TRBJ2-2; unclear D gene. Deletions cut 0 bases from V and 2 bases from J, with 5 bases between. Per germline, CDR1 SGHRS and CDR2 YFSETQ. This CDR3 comprises 14 residues. CDR3 DNA sequence: TGCGCCAGCAGCTTGGACGGAAACACCGGGGAGCTGTTTTTT. The encoded protein is CASSLDGNTGELFF. Looking up the rest from reference TRBV5-1 and TRBJ2-2 gives the full variable domain: KAGVTQTPRYLIKTRGQQVTLSCSPISGHRSVSWYQQTPGQGLQFLFEYFSETQRNKGNFPGRFSGRQFSNSRSEMNVSTLELGDSALYLCASSLDGNTGELFFGEGSRLTVL.

This clonotype was detected ten times or more. Written as DNA, the CDR3 is TGTGCCAGCAGTTTAACCCCAGGTAGCAATCAGCCCCAGCATTTT. Translating it yields CASSLTPGSNQPQHF. This chain uses TRBV12-3 or TRBV12-4 with TRBJ1-5; no clear D. V dropped 2 bases and J dropped 0 bases, with 8 bases sitting between them. The CDR3 is made up of 15 amino acids.

In this sample, this clonotype turned up many times. The chain has TRBV15 and TRBJ1-5; D ambiguous. Trimming shortened V by 2 bases and J by 7 bases, and 9 bases separated the two germline ends. Germline V gene sequence: CDR1 LNHNV, CDR2 YYDKDF (reference sequence). CDR3 length: 13 amino acids. CDR3 in amino acids: CATSRSPAQPQHF. The CDR3 DNA follows: TGTGCCACCAGCAGATCCCCGGCGCAGCCCCAGCATTTT.

A few counts support this clonotype. The rearrangement joins TRBV7-9 to TRBJ2-3; tentative D call: TRBD2 (6 bases). The CDR3 runs 14 residues. V was cut by 1 base and J by 7 bases, with 12 bases left in between. In germline, CDR1 is SEHNR, CDR2 FQNEAQ (reference sequence). In nucleotides, the CDR3 is TGTGCCAGCAGCTTAGGGGGGGTCCCGAATACGCAGTATTTT. This translates into CASSLGGVPNTQYF. Combining the CDR3 with reference TRBV7-9 and TRBJ2-3 gives the whole variable domain DTGVSQNPRHKITKRGQNVTFRCDPISEHNRLYWYRQTLGQGPEFLTYFQNEAQLEKSRLLSDRFSAERPKGSFSTLEIQRTEQGDSAMYLCASSLGGVPNTQYFGPGTRLTVL.

The chain recombines TRBV12-3 or TRBV12-4 with TRBJ2-5, with 9 bases that match TRBD2. There are 14 residues in the CDR3. With 5 bases clipped from V and 4 bases from J, the junction kept 5 bases outside the gene matches. The CDR3 region has the DNA TGTGCCAGCAGTCCCGCGGGGGGGAGAGAGACCCAGTACTTC. Encoded protein: CASSPAGGRETQYF.

This clonotype appeared a few times. The genes are TRBV12-3 or TRBV12-4 and TRBJ2-7; unclear D gene. The V end was cut by 0 bases, the J end by 1 base, with 7 bases between. The CDR3 has 14 amino acids. CDR3 residues: CASSLAPRSYEQYF. CDR3 coding DNA: TGTGCCAGCAGTTTAGCCCCCCGATCCTACGAGCAGTACTTC.

This clonotype has just a few counts. CDR3 sequence (DNA): TGCAGTGCTAGAGATTTGGCAGATCCGGGGAATGAGCAGTTCTTC. It yields the protein CSARDLADPGNEQFF. The chain combines TRBV20-1 with TRBJ2-1; TRBD2 is a possible D gene (5 bases). Trimming stripped 0 bases from V and 7 bases from J, with 16 bases between. The length of the CDR3 is 15 residues. CDR1 DFQATT and CDR2 SNEGSKA come from the germline V gene (reference sequence).

This clonotype was counted a few times. This chain uses TRBV14 with TRBJ1-6, with 9 bases identical to TRBD1. Germline V CDR1 and CDR2: SGHDN, FVKESK. The CDR3 has 14 residues. Trimming cost V 4 bases and J 5 bases; bases outside gene matches: 0. This chain's CDR3 is CASSRDRDNSPLHF. DNA of the CDR3: TGTGCCAGCAGCCGGGACAGGGATAATTCACCCCTCCACTTT.

DNA of the CDR3: TGTGCCACCAGCAGAGATCGGTCAGGGGGCTTAATCAGCAATGAGCAGTTCTTC. Translating gives CATSRDRSGGLISNEQFF. This chain links TRBV15 with TRBJ2-1; 8 nucleotides align to TRBD1. V lost 0 bases and J lost 6; bases outside the gene matches: 13. CDR3 length: 18 amino acids. CDR1 and CDR2 from the germline V gene are LNHNV and YYDKDF (reference sequence). Combining the CDR3 with reference TRBV15 and TRBJ2-1 gives the whole variable domain DAMVIQNPRYQVTQFGKPVTLSCSQTLNHNVMYWYQQKSSQAPKLLFHYYDKDFNNEADTPDNFQSRRPNTSFCFLDIRSPGLGDTAMYLCATSRDRSGGLISNEQFFGPGTRLTVL.

This clonotype was counted only a few times. The chain couples TRBV4-2 to TRBJ2-1, with 9 nucleotides matching TRBD2. The CDR3 consists of 15 residues. Germline CDR1 and CDR2: LGHNA and YNFKEQ. Unmatched junction bases numbered 10, after V lost 5 bases and J lost 8 bases. The chain's CDR3 is CASSERTSEGYEQFF. The CDR3 DNA follows: TGTGCCAGCAGCGAAAGGACTAGCGAAGGGTATGAGCAGTTCTTC.

This clonotype was seen a few times. The chain combines TRBV5-5 with TRBJ2-7, with D perhaps TRBD1 (5 bases). The CDR3 totals 15 residues. V shed 1 base and J shed 5 bases, with 16 bases lying between them. Germline V CDR1 and CDR2: SGHKS, YYEKEE (reference sequence). The CDR3 sequence is CASSLQRQGLDEQYF. CDR3 nucleotides: TGTGCCAGCAGCTTGCAGAGGCAGGGTCTTGACGAGCAGTACTTC.